The T cell receptor (beta chain) under discussion was sequenced for a study of cytomegalovirus exposure and HLA in healthy donors. V lost 3 bases to trimming and J lost 4 bases, with 10 bases between them. Per the germline V gene, CDR1 is MNHNS and CDR2 is SASEGT. The CDR3 has 15 residues. Vbeta (60) and Jbeta (13) primers were used in the PCR. Generated by immunoSEQ multiplex PCR, the TCRdb table keeps only in-frame clones and is missing some. The table lists 150,000 to 200,000 clones, about 80% of them singletons. The sequenced material came from PBMCs. V is TRBV6-1 and J is TRBJ1-6; D gene ambiguous. The TCR comes from a woman aged 45-65 years in good health and CMV-seronegative. Written as DNA, the CDR3 is TGTGCCAGCAGTGAGGCAGTGTTATATAATTCACCCCTCCACTTT. The encoded protein is CASSEAVLYNSPLHF.